This T cell receptor beta chain was recovered during a study of blood T cell repertoires in COVID-19. The J segment lost 2 bases and the V segment lost 0 bases, leaving 10 bases of the junction unmatched. CDR3 length: 18 amino acids. Germline CDR1 and CDR2: SGHRS and YFSETQ. Assay: immunoSEQ multiplex PCR; the TCRdb copy retains only in-frame clones and omits some. The repertoire holds approximately 360,000 clones, with under 85% as singletons. This receptor was taken from a woman aged 45-59 years who had recovered from COVID-19. This chain links TRBV5-1 with TRBJ2-3, with TRBD1 identical over 9 bases. The sequenced material came from PBMCs or T cells enriched from blood (not recorded which). CDR3 coding DNA: TGCGCCAGCAGCTTGGGGTGGGGACAGGGTCGTTCCACAGATACGCAGTATTTT. Its protein is CASSLGWGQGRSTDTQYF.